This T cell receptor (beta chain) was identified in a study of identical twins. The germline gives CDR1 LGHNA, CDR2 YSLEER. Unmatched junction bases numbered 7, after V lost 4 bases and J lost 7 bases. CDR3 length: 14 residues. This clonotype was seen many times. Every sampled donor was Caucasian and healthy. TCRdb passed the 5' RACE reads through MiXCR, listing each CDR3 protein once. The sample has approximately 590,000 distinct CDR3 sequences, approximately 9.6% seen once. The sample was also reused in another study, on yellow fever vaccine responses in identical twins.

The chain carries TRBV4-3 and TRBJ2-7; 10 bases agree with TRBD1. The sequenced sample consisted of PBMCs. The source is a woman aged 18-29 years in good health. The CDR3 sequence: CASSPGTGVGEQYF. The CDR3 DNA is TGCGCCAGCAGCCCCGGGACAGGGGTAGGGGAGCAGTACTTC.